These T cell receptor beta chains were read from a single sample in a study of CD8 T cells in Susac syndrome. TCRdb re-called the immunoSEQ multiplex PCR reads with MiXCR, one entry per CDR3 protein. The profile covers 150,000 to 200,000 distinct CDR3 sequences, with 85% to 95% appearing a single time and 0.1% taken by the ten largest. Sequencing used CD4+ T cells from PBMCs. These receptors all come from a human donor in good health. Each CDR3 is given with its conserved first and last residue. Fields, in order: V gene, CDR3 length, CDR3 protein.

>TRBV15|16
CATSRGRDREGHEQFF
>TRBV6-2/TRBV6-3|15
CASSYSGGSYNEQFF
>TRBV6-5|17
CASSYSVPNSYNSPLHF
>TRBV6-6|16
CASSPKLAGNTGELFF
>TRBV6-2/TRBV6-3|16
CASSYWSTVTNYGYTF
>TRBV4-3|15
CASSQETGWGETQYF
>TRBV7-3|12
CASSSSTAEAFF
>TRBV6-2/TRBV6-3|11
CASSYLGEQFF
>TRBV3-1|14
CASSQGVGNTEAFF
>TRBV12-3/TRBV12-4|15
CASSFVGGVVQPQHF
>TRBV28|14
CASSSEPGNQPQHF
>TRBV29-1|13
CSVAGVGNSPLHF
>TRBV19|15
CASLKWTSSAGELFF
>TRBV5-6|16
CASSWGTDRGNYGYTF
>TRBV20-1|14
CSARGGVGNNEQFF
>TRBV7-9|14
CASSLEGFRNEQFF
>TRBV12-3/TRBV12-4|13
CASSRRGPGGYTF
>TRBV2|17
CASSSASGGAGGGEQYF
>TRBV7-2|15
CASSGGVQAYTEAFF
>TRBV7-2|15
CASSNGLAWTGELFF
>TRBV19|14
CASSPDLTSTEAFF
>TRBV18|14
CASSPRGRGTEAFF
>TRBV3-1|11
CASSQGYEQFF
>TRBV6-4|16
CASSERVAGGPNEQFF
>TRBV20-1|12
CSASYPQEKLFF
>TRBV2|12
CASSTGVPEAFF
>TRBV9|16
CASSPGTVLGNEKLFF
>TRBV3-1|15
CASSLQGAGYTEAFF
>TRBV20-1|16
CSARTSGGPARGTQYF
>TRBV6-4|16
CASSGGQGAVNQPQHF
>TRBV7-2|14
CASSLGLAGGHQYF
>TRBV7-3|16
CASSLAPPAGANVLTF
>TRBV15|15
CATSRGGRENYGYTF
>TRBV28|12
CASRGGDQPQHF
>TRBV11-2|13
CASTQSPGNTIYF
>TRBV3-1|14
CASSPRERTGELFF
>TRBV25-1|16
CASSELGTSDVYGYTF
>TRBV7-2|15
CASSLEGRAGDTQYF
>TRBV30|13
CAWSYGRTDTQYF
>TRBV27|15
CATSTSGGSTDTQYF
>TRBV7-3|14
CASSLMGDPNEQFF
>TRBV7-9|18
CASSLGTGIPSGANVLTF
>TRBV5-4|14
CASSLENRKDEQFF
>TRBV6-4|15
CASSRTGGAPTEAFF
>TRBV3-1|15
CASSQPTGSLNIQYF
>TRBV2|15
CASRVRDTAATEAFF
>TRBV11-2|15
CASSHGPPKGNTIYF
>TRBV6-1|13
CATLGVRTEPLHF
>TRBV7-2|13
CASSLSVWYEQYF
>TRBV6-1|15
CASSEGAGMGTEAFF
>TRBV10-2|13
CAVVSGSTGELFF
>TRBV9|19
CASSVGRGRTSVGTGELFF